These 17 T cell receptor beta chains were sequenced from one sample in a study of blood T cell repertoires in COVID-19. Assay used: immunoSEQ multiplex PCR; TCRdb lists only in-frame clones, some missing. The sample lists over 200,000 clones, 87% occurring once. The sequenced sample was PBMCs or T cells enriched from blood (not recorded which). The receptors were sampled from a man aged 25-40 years who had recovered from COVID-19.

This clone turned up a few times. V gene TRBV10-2 combines with J gene TRBJ2-2; the D gene is possibly TRBD1 (6 bases). The CDR3 is made up of 16 amino acids. Looked up from germline, CDR1 is WSHSY and CDR2 is SAAADI. Trimming took 10 bases from V and 1 from J, leaving 19 bases between them. The CDR3 bases are TGCGCCACCTCACCTCGAGCGGACAGGAACACCGGGGAGCTGTTTTTT. The encoded protein is CATSPRADRNTGELFF.

The chain carries TRBV11-2 and TRBJ2-3, with 7 bases matching TRBD1. Germline CDR1 is SGHAT and CDR2 is FQNNGV. This CDR3 contains 14 residues. With 5 bases clipped from V and 4 bases from J, the junction kept 6 bases outside the gene matches. The CDR3 nucleotides are TGTGCCAGCAGCGTAAACAGGGGCGCAGATACGCAGTATTTT. As protein: CASSVNRGADTQYF.

The rearrangement links TRBV4-2 to TRBJ1-6; no definite D call. Trimming shortened V by 0 bases and J by 0 bases, and 12 bases separated the two germline ends. The CDR3 extends over 18 amino acids. Germline CDR1 and CDR2: LGHNA and YNFKEQ. This CDR3 is CASSQEYRQASYNSPLHF. CDR3 sequence (DNA): TGTGCCAGCAGCCAAGAATATCGGCAGGCCTCCTATAATTCACCCCTCCACTTT.

This chain connects TRBV28 to TRBJ2-1; 11 bases match TRBD1. Trimming took 4 bases from V and 5 from J; bases not matched to a gene: 4. CDR3 size: 15 residues. Germline CDR1 MDHEN, CDR2 SYDVKM. The CDR3 DNA reads as TGTGCCAGCAGTTCTGGGGGACAGGGGGACAATGAGCAGTTCTTC. Translated, it gives CASSSGGQGDNEQFF.

The gene calls are TRBV18 and TRBJ1-2; D unclear. In germline, CDR1 is KGHSH, CDR2 LQKENI. V was shortened by 6 bases and J by 0 bases, with 14 bases between the two germline ends. This CDR3 has 15 amino acids. CDR3 sequence reads: CASSEDGLSNYGYTF. In DNA form, the CDR3 reads TGTGCCAGCTCTGAAGACGGACTCTCTAACTATGGCTACACCTTC.

The chain joins TRBV7-6 to TRBJ2-2; tentatively, D is TRBD2 (5 bases). This CDR3 spans 17 amino acids. V shed 4 bases and J shed 5 bases, with 20 bases lying between them. Germline V gene lookup returns CDR1 SGHVS and CDR2 FNYEAQ. This CDR3 is CASSYTPPLAGTGELFF. The CDR3 nucleotides read TGTGCCAGCAGCTATACCCCTCCTTTGGCGGGTACCGGGGAGCTGTTTTTT.

The rearrangement uses TRBV27 and TRBJ1-1, with 8 bases that match TRBD1. CDR1 MNHEY and CDR2 SMNVEV come from the germline V gene (reference sequence). The V gene end was trimmed by 6 bases and the J gene end by 0 bases; junction bases not matched to a gene: 6. The CDR3 length is 15 residues. The CDR3 nucleotides are TGTGCCAGCAGCTTCCGGGACAGGATGAACACTGAAGCTTTCTTT. Encoded protein: CASSFRDRMNTEAFF.

The V gene is TRBV14, the J gene TRBJ2-2; 11 bases line up with TRBD1. The CDR3 has 16 amino acids. Germline assignment: CDR1 SGHDN and CDR2 FVKESK. Germline trimming cut 1 base from V and 6 bases from J; bases unmatched to any gene: 4. DNA for the CDR3: TGTGCCAGCAGCCAAGGGACAGGGGGCGTCTCCGGGGAGCTGTTTTTT. This encodes CASSQGTGGVSGELFF.

This clone was recorded only once. This rearrangement joins TRBV28 to TRBJ2-5; weak D call: TRBD2 (6 bases). The germline V and J ends were trimmed by 2 bases and 2 bases, with 9 bases remaining between them. Per germline, CDR1 MDHEN and CDR2 SYDVKM. CDR3 length: 14 residues. CDR3 in amino acids: CASSLGGKQETQYF. DNA for the CDR3: TGTGCCAGCAGTTTAGGAGGGAAGCAAGAGACCCAGTACTTC.

J is TRBJ2-2 and V is TRBV6-4; D is undetermined. CDR1 is MRHNA and CDR2 is SNTAGT in the germline V gene. The germline V and J ends were trimmed by 6 bases and 8 bases, with 16 bases remaining between them. This CDR3 is 14 amino acids long. The CDR3 is CASRRESTTGELFF. CDR3 nucleotide sequence: TGTGCCAGCAGACGAGAATCCACCACTGGGGAGCTGTTTTTT.

The V gene is TRBV3-1 (or the pseudogene TRBV3-2), the J gene TRBJ1-4, with D unclear. The germline CDR1 and CDR2 sequences are LGHDT and YNNKEL (reference sequence). V dropped 1 base and J dropped 7 bases, with 7 bases sitting between them. The CDR3 runs to 13 residues. The DNA for the CDR3 is TGTGCCAGCAGCCAAGTTGGAGGTGAAAAACTGTTTTTT. It codes for CASSQVGGEKLFF.

This chain uses TRBV9 with TRBJ1-6; D gene ambiguous. Looked up from germline, CDR1 is SGDLS and CDR2 is YYNGEE. This CDR3 is 15 amino acids long. V was trimmed by 0 bases and J by 12 bases, leaving 16 bases between them. CDR3 protein: CASSVEAGTRGPLHF. CDR3 in DNA: TGTGCCAGCAGCGTAGAAGCGGGTACGCGTGGACCCCTCCACTTT.

The rearrangement joins TRBV10-3 to TRBJ2-4, with TRBD1 matching over 11 bases. V was clipped by 5 bases and J by 6 bases; unmatched bases: 6. CDR1 and CDR2 (germline): ENHRY, SYGVKD. The CDR3 spans 15 residues. The CDR3 region has the DNA TGTGCCATCAGTAACGGGACAGGGGGATCAAACATTCAGTACTTC. Translating it yields CAISNGTGGSNIQYF.

Only a few counts were recorded for this clone. Here the CDR3 DNA reads TGTGCCAGCAGATACGCCGGTAGCCACGAGCAGTACTTC. Amino acids: CASRYAGSHEQYF. The rearrangement uses TRBV7-9 and TRBJ2-7; the D is unclear. V was shortened by 6 bases and J by 5 bases, with 14 bases between the two germline ends. Per the germline V gene, CDR1 is SEHNR and CDR2 is FQNEAQ (reference sequence). CDR3 size: 13 residues.

The J gene is TRBJ1-2, the V gene TRBV14, with D tentatively TRBD1 (6 bases). V lost 4 bases and J 2 bases, leaving 17 bases between the germline ends. The CDR3 extends over 16 amino acids. CDR1 and CDR2 (germline): SGHDN, FVKESK. CDR3 coding DNA: TGTGCCAGCAGCCGCTCGGCCGGCCAGGGGAACTATGGCTACACCTTC. Amino acids: CASSRSAGQGNYGYTF.

This clone came up a few times. The rearrangement links TRBV2 to TRBJ1-2; 8 nucleotides align to TRBD1. Germline-derived CDR1 and CDR2 are SNHLY and FYNNEI. V trimming: 5 bases; J trimming: 4 bases; junction bases outside the gene matches: 9. The CDR3 is made up of 15 amino acids. CDR3 DNA: TGTGCCAGCAGTTTTACTTGGACAGGGAGCTATGGCTACACCTTC. Translating it yields CASSFTWTGSYGYTF.

The chain employs TRBV11-2 and TRBJ2-2; 7 positions agree with TRBD2. CDR1 SGHAT and CDR2 FQNNGV come from the germline V gene. CDR3 length equals 16 residues. V was clipped by 2 bases and J by 1 base; unmatched bases: 4. CDR3 residues: CASSLRRGWNTGELFF. The CDR3 DNA reads TGTGCCAGCAGCTTAAGGCGGGGGTGGAACACCGGGGAGCTGTTTTTT.